The 31 T cell receptor beta chains in this list originate from one sample, sequenced in a study of Ad26.COV2.S vaccination and SARS-CoV-2 variants. Clones were read by immunoSEQ multiplex PCR, and TCRdb kept only the in-frame ones, dropping some. This sample yields 380,000 or so clones, of which more than 85% are seen a single time; around 5% belongs to the top ten. Treatment of the sample: some 20 received Ad26.COV2.S at low or high dose, single or two shots; 5 received placebo; per-sample allocation not given. Specimen acquisition occurred on day 63 following the initial vaccine or placebo injection. Sample: peripheral blood, taken in a trial of Ad26.COV2.S vaccine versus placebo. The receptor source for this set is a person between 18 and 60 years old who received the Ad26.COV2.S COVID-19 vaccine or a placebo.

V usage is TRBV6-5 and J usage is TRBJ1-2; the match to TRBD1 covers 8 bases. Trimming took 6 bases from V and 5 from J; bases not matched to a gene: 8. CDR1 is MNHEY, CDR2 SVGAGI, per germline. The CDR3 sequence is 14 residues long. The CDR3 spells CASRANRGAYGYTF. DNA for the CDR3: TGTGCCAGCAGGGCAAACAGGGGGGCTTATGGCTACACCTTC.

As DNA, the CDR3 is TGTGCCAGCAGTTGGCTTACTAGCACAGATACGCAGTATTTT. Protein product: CASSWLTSTDTQYF. The chain has TRBV27 and TRBJ2-3; D gene uncertain. The ends were cut back, 4 bases at V and 0 bases at J, with 8 bases in the middle. The CDR3 length is 14 residues. Germline-derived CDR1 and CDR2 are MNHEY and SMNVEV (reference sequence).

The V call is TRBV30, the J call TRBJ1-1; D is possibly TRBD1 (6 bases). Trimming left V 0 bases short and J 2 bases short, with 16 bases between. CDR1 GTSNPN and CDR2 SVGIG come from the germline V gene (reference sequence). The CDR3 is 16 amino acids. The CDR3: CAWSVGGAGINTEAFF. CDR3 nucleotides: TGTGCCTGGAGTGTAGGGGGTGCGGGGATAAACACTGAAGCTTTCTTT. The full variable domain, with the rest looked up from reference TRBV30 and TRBJ1-1, is SQTIHQWPATLVQPVGSPLSLECTVEGTSNPNLYWYRQAAGRGLQLLFYSVGIGQISSEVPQNLSASRPQDRQFILSSKKLLLSDSGFYLCAWSVGGAGINTEAFFGQGTRLTVV.

This clone was seen only once. The chain has TRBV5-4 and TRBJ2-7; no reliable D call. The germline CDR1 and CDR2 sequences are SGHNT and YYREEE (reference sequence). V was trimmed by 1 base and J by 5 bases, leaving 10 bases between them. The CDR3 runs to 13 residues. The chain's CDR3 is CASSLSASNEQYF. For the CDR3, the DNA is TGTGCCAGCAGCTTGTCGGCTAGTAACGAGCAGTACTTC. Filled out from reference TRBV5-4 and TRBJ2-7, the complete variable domain reads ETGVTQSPTHLIKTRGQQVTLRCSSQSGHNTVSWYQQALGQGPQFIFQYYREEENGRGNFPPRFSGLQFPNYSSELNVNALELDDSALYLCASSLSASNEQYFGPGTRLTVT.

The CDR3 region has the DNA TGTGCCAGCAGCTTCCGGAGGAACACTGAAGCTTTCTTT. This gives the protein CASSFRRNTEAFF. This chain links TRBV27 with TRBJ1-1; D is undetermined. Trimming left V 6 bases short and J 1 base short, with 9 bases between. This CDR3 has 13 amino acids. Germline V gene sequence: CDR1 MNHEY, CDR2 SMNVEV (reference sequence).

The rearrangement uses TRBV18 and TRBJ2-5; tentatively, D is TRBD1 (5 bases). The CDR3 consists of 12 residues. CDR1 is KGHSH and CDR2 is LQKENI in the germline V gene. Trimming stripped 4 bases from V and 4 bases from J, with 7 bases between. For the CDR3, the DNA is TGTGCCAGCTCACAGGGGCCAGAGACCCAGTACTTC. Its translation is CASSQGPETQYF.

The chain links TRBV11-2 to TRBJ1-2, with no clear D. V lost 5 bases, J lost 0 bases, and 22 bases lay in between. The CDR3 extends over 18 amino acids. Germline V gene lookup returns CDR1 SGHAT and CDR2 FQNNGV. CDR3 loop: CASSSLVPEYPANYGYTF. As DNA, the CDR3 is TGTGCCAGCAGCAGCTTAGTCCCAGAGTACCCTGCTAACTATGGCTACACCTTC.

This rearrangement joins TRBV2 to TRBJ1-2; D uncertain. Between the trimmed V and J ends, which lost 10 bases and 8 bases, there was a span of 17 bases. The CDR3 runs 12 residues. Germline-derived CDR1 and CDR2 are SNHLY and FYNNEI. DNA for the CDR3: TGTGCCACCTCGGAGACGGGAGAGGGCTACACCTTC. This gives the protein CATSETGEGYTF.

The V call is TRBV5-1, the J call TRBJ1-1, with TRBD1 identical over 9 bases. CDR1 and CDR2 (germline): SGHRS, YFSETQ. This CDR3 comprises 13 residues. The J segment lost 7 bases and the V segment lost 3 bases, leaving 4 bases of the junction unmatched. The DNA of the CDR3 is TGCGCCAGCAGCTCGCGACAGGGGGGTGAAGCTTTCTTT. Translation: CASSSRQGGEAFF.

The gene calls are TRBV14 and TRBJ1-6; D is possibly TRBD1 (6 bases). Per germline, CDR1 SGHDN and CDR2 FVKESK. Trimming shortened V by 4 bases and J by 9 bases, and 13 bases separated the two germline ends. This CDR3 has 14 amino acids. In nucleotides, the CDR3 is TGTGCCAGCAGCCTCTGGACAGCCTCTTCACCCCTCCACTTT. This gives the protein CASSLWTASSPLHF.

In this sample, this clone turned up once. The chain combines TRBV9 with TRBJ2-2; 13 bases are a match to TRBD2. This CDR3 has 18 residues. The germline V gene encodes CDR1 SGDLS and CDR2 YYNGEE. V was clipped by 3 bases and J by 0 bases; unmatched bases: 5. CDR3 protein: CASSEGLAGRTNTGELFF. For the CDR3, the DNA is TGTGCCAGCAGCGAGGGACTAGCGGGACGTACGAACACCGGGGAGCTGTTTTTT.

This chain uses TRBV3-1 (or the pseudogene TRBV3-2) with TRBJ1-5, with D hard to call. CDR1 and CDR2 from the germline V gene are LGHDT and YNNKEL (reference sequence). The CDR3 runs to 14 residues. V was clipped by 0 bases and J by 0 bases, with 3 bases between them. CDR3 amino acids: CASSQDSSNQPQHF. The CDR3 DNA reads as TGTGCCAGCAGCCAAGATTCTAGCAATCAGCCCCAGCATTTT.

As concerns this clone: This sequence may be a read error, since a much larger clone differs from it by one base. The genes are TRBV27 and TRBJ2-1; weak D call: TRBD1 (6 bases). The CDR3 covers 15 residues. Germline V lookup: CDR1 MNHEY, CDR2 SMNVEV (reference sequence). Trimming left V 10 bases short and J 7 bases short, with 23 bases between. CDR3 bases: TGTGCCAATGCACCCGGACAGCCTCCCGGGAATGAGCAGTTCTTC. This codes for CANAPGQPPGNEQFF.

The rearrangement joins TRBV13 to TRBJ2-1, with 8 nucleotides matching TRBD2. J gave up 2 bases and V 1 base, and 1 base lay outside the gene matches. The CDR3 runs to 15 residues. CDR1 and CDR2 from the germline V gene are PRHDT and FYEKMQ (reference sequence). Here the CDR3 DNA reads TGTGCCAGCAGCTTAGAGCGGGGGACCTACAATGAGCAGTTCTTC. Translating gives CASSLERGTYNEQFF.

The chain carries TRBV11-2 and TRBJ2-6; TRBD2 aligns across 10 bases. The V gene's germline CDR1 is SGHAT and CDR2 FQNNGV. Trimming took 1 base from V and 0 from J; bases not matched to a gene: 3. There are 18 residues in the CDR3. The CDR3 region has the DNA TGTGCCAGCAGCTTAGCACTAGCGGGGCCCTCTGGGGCCAACGTCCTGACTTTC. Its translation: CASSLALAGPSGANVLTF.

This clone was recorded at least ten times. The CDR3 loop reads CASGTGAKGTEAFF. The CDR3 region has the DNA TGTGCCAGCGGTACAGGGGCGAAGGGAACTGAAGCTTTCTTT. The J gene is TRBJ1-1, the V gene TRBV27; 7 bases line up with TRBD1. The CDR3 covers 14 residues. Looked up from germline, CDR1 is MNHEY and CDR2 is SMNVEV (reference sequence). V was pared by 8 bases and J by 5 bases, with 11 bases of the junction left unmatched.

V is TRBV11-2 and J is TRBJ2-2; weak D call: TRBD1 (5 bases). The V end lost 6 bases, the J end lost 7 bases, and 15 bases lay between the germline ends. The germline CDR1 and CDR2 sequences are SGHAT and FQNNGV. This CDR3 contains 14 residues. CDR3 sequence (DNA): TGTGCCAGCAGGGGGCTGCAGGGCGGCGGGGAGCTGTTTTTT. Translating gives CASRGLQGGGELFF. Together with reference TRBV11-2 and TRBJ2-2, the CDR3 gives the full variable domain: EAGVAQSPRYKIIEKRQSVAFWCNPISGHATLYWYQQILGQGPKLLIQFQNNGVVDDSQLPKDRFSAERLKGVDSTLKIQPAKLEDSAVYLCASRGLQGGGELFFGEGSRLTVL.

This chain joins TRBV20-1 and TRBJ2-1; D unresolved. CDR1 and CDR2 from the germline V gene are DFQATT and SNEGSKA (reference sequence). This CDR3 has 15 residues. The V end lost 3 bases, the J end lost 0 bases, and 12 bases lay between the germline ends. CDR3 region: CSASLPSSSYNEQFF. The DNA of the CDR3 is TGCAGTGCTAGTCTCCCGTCAAGCTCCTACAATGAGCAGTTCTTC.

The chain recombines TRBV6-5 with TRBJ1-5; TRBD1 might be the D (6 bases). Germline V CDR1 and CDR2: MNHEY, SVGAGI. This CDR3 region has 15 residues. V lost 8 bases and J 4 bases, leaving 18 bases between the germline ends. The CDR3 here is CASREDRSTNQPQHF. CDR3 DNA: TGTGCCAGCCGGGAGGACAGATCGACTAATCAGCCCCAGCATTTT.

The genes are TRBV7-3 and TRBJ1-2; a weak D match, TRBD1 (5 bases). This CDR3 region has 14 residues. Trimming stripped 0 bases from V and 4 bases from J, with 9 bases between. Germline CDR1 SGHTA, CDR2 FQGTGA. This CDR3 is CASSLTGDSYGYTF. The DNA for the CDR3 is TGTGCCAGCAGCTTAACGGGGGATTCCTATGGCTACACCTTC.

The rearrangement uses TRBV28 and TRBJ2-5, with TRBD2 matching 8 bases. J gave up 4 bases and V 6 bases, and 13 bases lay outside the gene matches. The V gene's germline CDR1 is MDHEN and CDR2 SYDVKM. The CDR3 is 16 residues long. The CDR3 DNA reads as TGTGCCAGCAGCTCAGGGACGGGAGGGCCCTCAGAGACCCAGTACTTC. Encoded protein: CASSSGTGGPSETQYF.

Written as DNA, the CDR3 is TGTGCCAGCAGCCCCAATTCCGGGACAGGGGGCGACGAGCAGTACTTC. Encoded protein: CASSPNSGTGGDEQYF. The chain links TRBV3-1 (or the pseudogene TRBV3-2) to TRBJ2-7; 12 bases are a match to TRBD1. V was clipped by 4 bases and J by 5 bases; unmatched bases: 9. The CDR3 has 16 residues. In germline, CDR1 is LGHDT, CDR2 YNNKEL (reference sequence).

The chain joins TRBV6-4 to TRBJ1-5, with D unclear. The CDR3 consists of 13 residues. Trimming left V 4 bases short and J 5 bases short, with 9 bases between. From germline, CDR1 is MRHNA and CDR2 SNTAGT. DNA of the CDR3: TGTGCCAGCAGTGTTAATTCGGATCAGCCCCAGCATTTT. Translating gives CASSVNSDQPQHF.

This chain uses TRBV28 with TRBJ1-1, with a possible D match to TRBD1 (6 bases). Germline CDR1 reads MDHEN; CDR2 reads SYDVKM. Trimming pared 3 bases from V and 1 base from J, leaving 18 bases between. The CDR3 loop spans 17 amino acids. The CDR3 nucleotides are TGTGCCAGCAGTTTTCCGCTTGGGGGGCTAGAGAACACTGAAGCTTTCTTT. This gives the protein CASSFPLGGLENTEAFF.

V is TRBV27 and J is TRBJ1-6; no clear D. The CDR3 length is 14 residues. Per the germline V gene, CDR1 is MNHEY and CDR2 is SMNVEV (reference sequence). V was clipped by 2 bases and J by 7 bases, with 9 bases between them. CDR3 protein: CASSLRPLNSPLHF. CDR3 sequence (DNA): TGTGCCAGCAGTTTAAGGCCTTTGAATTCACCCCTCCACTTT.

The rearrangement joins TRBV5-6 to TRBJ2-5, with 7 bases lining up with TRBD1. With V trimmed by 0 bases and J by 5 bases, 16 bases remained unmatched. The V gene's germline CDR1 is SGHDT and CDR2 YYEEEE. The CDR3 has 18 residues. The CDR3 sequence is CASSLGGGRGIGFETQYF. DNA for the CDR3: TGTGCCAGCAGCTTGGGAGGAGGCAGGGGGATCGGGTTTGAGACCCAGTACTTC. Full variable domain (missing parts from reference TRBV5-6 and TRBJ2-5): DAGVTQSPTHLIKTRGQQVTLRCSPKSGHDTVSWYQQALGQGPQFIFQYYEEEERQRGNFPDRFSGHQFPNYSSELNVNALLLGDSALYLCASSLGGGRGIGFETQYFGPGTRLLVL.

This clone was recorded a few times. A much larger clone differs by one base, so this may be a read error. Within the sample, other DNA sequences also encode this same CDR3. The chain has TRBV9 and TRBJ1-1, with D hard to call. CDR1 SGDLS and CDR2 YYNGEE come from the germline V gene. V was shortened by 0 bases and J by 1 base, with 4 bases between the two germline ends. This CDR3 is built from 13 residues. The chain's CDR3 is CASSVGWNTEAFF. The CDR3 coding sequence is TGTGCCAGCAGCGTAGGGTGGAACACTGAAGCTTTCTTT.

The chain recombines TRBV3-1 (or the pseudogene TRBV3-2) with TRBJ2-7; either TRBD1 or TRBD2 may supply D (5 bases each). This CDR3 has 15 residues. Looked up from germline, CDR1 is LGHDT and CDR2 is YNNKEL (reference sequence). V was trimmed by 4 bases and J by 0 bases, leaving 13 bases between them. CDR3 DNA: TGTGCCAGCAGCCCCCGGGACGGACTCTCCTACGAGCAGTACTTC. It translates to CASSPRDGLSYEQYF.

This rearrangement joins TRBV7-2 to TRBJ2-5; D call uncertain. The CDR3 runs to 14 residues. The germline V and J ends were trimmed by 9 bases and 5 bases, with 19 bases remaining between them. CDR1 and CDR2 from the germline V gene are SGHTA and FQGNSA. The CDR3, as DNA: TGTGCCAGTTCCCTTAGCCACGCTTTGGAGACCCAGTACTTC. Encoded protein: CASSLSHALETQYF.

Written as DNA, the CDR3 is TGTGCCAGCAGCTTCGGACCTAAATACAATGAGCAGTTCTTC. Translated: CASSFGPKYNEQFF. The chain is built from TRBV5-6 and TRBJ2-1; no clear D. The CDR3 runs to 14 residues. Germline V gives CDR1 SGHDT, CDR2 YYEEEE. Trimming took off 2 bases at V and 4 bases at J, with 10 bases between the two ends.

The chain links TRBV5-1 to TRBJ2-5; D gene uncertain. The V and J ends lost 2 bases and 2 bases respectively, with 10 bases between them. The CDR3 is made up of 14 amino acids. CDR1 and CDR2 (germline): SGHRS, YFSETQ. The CDR3 sequence: CASSLLPRQETQYF. CDR3 in DNA: TGCGCCAGCAGCTTACTACCCCGACAAGAGACCCAGTACTTC.